This T cell receptor beta chain originates from a study of blood T cell repertoires in COVID-19. Study-wide background: From T cells, B-cell-depleted T cells, or PBMCs came the material, which was cDNA or gDNA.

V lost 0 bases, J lost 7 bases, and 7 bases lay in between. The CDR3 has 13 residues. Germline assignment: CDR1 SGDLS and CDR2 YYNGEE. The protocol was immunoSEQ multiplex PCR, while the TCRdb copy is restricted to in-frame clones and leaves out a portion. Of 200,000 to 250,000 clones detected, more than 75% appear once; the ten largest clones hold 13%. Sequences were obtained from peripheral blood. This sequence originates from a human donor in a cohort sampled during active COVID-19. This chain uses TRBV9 with TRBJ1-4; no clear D. Written as DNA, the CDR3 is TGTGCCAGCAGCGTAGACCCAGGTGAAAAACTGTTTTTT. Residues: CASSVDPGEKLFF.